Listed below are T cell receptor beta chains from one sample, sequenced in a study of metastatic and nonmetastatic thyroid tumors. MiXCR reprocessed the PCR reads for TCRdb. The sample holds around 20,000 clones, 16% seen once. Material: blood. These receptors were collected from a male donor with papillary thyroid cancer or a benign thyroid nodule (not recorded which). Some clones in this sample may be carry-over from other donors' samples. CDR3s include the opening cysteine and the closing phenylalanine or tryptophan. Each record gives: V gene, clone size, J gene, D gene, CDR3 DNA, CDR3 protein. A D gene is named only where the DNA matches it firmly. The size of a clone is reported for some rows only, either as once, few or many, or as a class for expanded clones.

v_call: TRBV28; clone_size: medium-sized; j_call: TRBJ1-3; d_call: NA; cdr3_nt: TGTGCCAGCAGTTTATTTTCAGGGAGCTCTGGAAACACCATATATTTT; cdr3_aa: CASSLFSGSSGNTIYF
v_call: TRBV6-2/TRBV6-3; clone_size: NA; j_call: TRBJ1-1; d_call: NA; cdr3_nt: TGTGCCAGCAGAAGGAACATGAACACTGAAGCTTTCTTT; cdr3_aa: CASRRNMNTEAFF
v_call: TRBV3-1; clone_size: NA; j_call: TRBJ2-7; d_call: TRBD1; cdr3_nt: TGTGCCATCAGCCGGGACAGGGGGTTTCGTAGCGAGCAGCACTTC; cdr3_aa: CAISRDRGFRSEQHF
v_call: TRBV15; clone_size: many; j_call: TRBJ2-2; d_call: NA; cdr3_nt: TGTGCCACCAGGGGGGCTAGAAACACCGGGGAGCTGTTTTTT; cdr3_aa: CATRGARNTGELFF
v_call: TRBV10-2; clone_size: many; j_call: TRBJ2-5; d_call: NA; cdr3_nt: TGCGCCAGCAGTGAGGGTAGGGGGACTAAATACGGGACCCAGTACTTC; cdr3_aa: CASSEGRGTKYGTQYF
v_call: TRBV12-3/TRBV12-4; clone_size: NA; j_call: TRBJ2-3; d_call: TRBD2; cdr3_nt: TGTGCCAGCAGCTTGACTAGCGGGTACAATACTGACACAGATACGCAGTATTTT; cdr3_aa: CASSLTSGYNTDTDTQYF
v_call: TRBV5-6; clone_size: many; j_call: TRBJ1-1; d_call: NA; cdr3_nt: TGTGCCAGCAGGAAGGGTTGGATCACTGAAGCTTTCTTT; cdr3_aa: CASRKGWITEAFF
v_call: TRBV20-1; clone_size: medium-sized; j_call: TRBJ1-2; d_call: NA; cdr3_nt: TGCAGTGCTCCGATCGGGGGGAGTGGGGCAAGCGGCTACACCTTC; cdr3_aa: CSAPIGGSGASGYTF
v_call: TRBV28; clone_size: many; j_call: TRBJ2-7; d_call: NA; cdr3_nt: TGTGCCAGCAGCCCCATCTTCAAGGCCTACGAGCAGTACTTC; cdr3_aa: CASSPIFKAYEQYF
v_call: TRBV28; clone_size: few; j_call: TRBJ1-2; d_call: NA; cdr3_nt: TGTGCCAGCAGTTTAGTACAGGTGGACTATGGCTACACCTTC; cdr3_aa: CASSLVQVDYGYTF
v_call: TRBV7-7; clone_size: many; j_call: TRBJ2-1; d_call: TRBD2; cdr3_nt: TGTGCTAGCAGCTTAGGTTTGCGGGAGCCCTACAATGAGCAGTTCTTC; cdr3_aa: CASSLGLREPYNEQFF
v_call: TRBV6-5; clone_size: many; j_call: TRBJ1-1; d_call: TRBD1; cdr3_nt: TGTGCCAGCAGTTACACTGGACAGGCGGGGACTGAAGCTTTCTTT; cdr3_aa: CASSYTGQAGTEAFF
v_call: TRBV11-3; clone_size: medium-sized; j_call: TRBJ2-1; d_call: TRBD2; cdr3_nt: TGTGCCAGCAGCTTAGATTTAGCGGGAGGGTACAATGAGCAGTTCTTC; cdr3_aa: CASSLDLAGGYNEQFF
v_call: TRBV24-1; clone_size: many; j_call: TRBJ2-6; d_call: TRBD2; cdr3_nt: TGTGCCACCAGTGACCCTAGGACTAGAGGGGCCAACGTCCTGACTTTC; cdr3_aa: CATSDPRTRGANVLTF
v_call: TRBV7-2; clone_size: many; j_call: TRBJ1-4; d_call: NA; cdr3_nt: TGTGCCAGCAGCTTAAGGGCGACAACTAATGAAAAACTGTTTTTT; cdr3_aa: CASSLRATTNEKLFF
v_call: TRBV4-3; clone_size: NA; j_call: TRBJ2-5; d_call: TRBD1; cdr3_nt: TGCGCCAGCAGCCACGGGACAGGGTTTTTCGAGACCCAGTACTTC; cdr3_aa: CASSHGTGFFETQYF
v_call: TRBV28; clone_size: medium-sized; j_call: TRBJ2-3; d_call: NA; cdr3_nt: TGTGCCAGCAGCCAGGATACAGATACGCAGTATTTT; cdr3_aa: CASSQDTDTQYF
v_call: TRBV10-3; clone_size: many; j_call: TRBJ2-5; d_call: NA; cdr3_nt: TGTGCCATCAGCAGGACAGAGGGAGTAGAGACCCAGTACTTC; cdr3_aa: CAISRTEGVETQYF
v_call: TRBV5-1; clone_size: many; j_call: TRBJ2-3; d_call: NA; cdr3_nt: TGCGCCAGCAGCTTCGGGACCCGGGGCACAGATACGCAGTATTTT; cdr3_aa: CASSFGTRGTDTQYF
v_call: TRBV5-5; clone_size: NA; j_call: TRBJ2-3; d_call: NA; cdr3_nt: TGTTCTAGCAGCTCCCCCTGGATGGATACGCAGTATTTT; cdr3_aa: CSSSSPWMDTQYF
v_call: TRBV28; clone_size: few; j_call: TRBJ1-2; d_call: TRBD1; cdr3_nt: TGTGCCAGCAGCCTAGGACAGGGTGGCTACACCTTC; cdr3_aa: CASSLGQGGYTF
v_call: TRBV5-5; clone_size: many; j_call: TRBJ1-5; d_call: NA; cdr3_nt: TGTGCCAGCAGCTTGGGGACCAGCAATCAGCCCCAGCATTTT; cdr3_aa: CASSLGTSNQPQHF
v_call: TRBV11-3; clone_size: many; j_call: TRBJ2-3; d_call: NA; cdr3_nt: TGTGCCAGCAGCTTAGGACAGGCGGATACGCAGTATTTT; cdr3_aa: CASSLGQADTQYF
v_call: TRBV6-5; clone_size: NA; j_call: TRBJ1-5; d_call: NA; cdr3_nt: TGTGCCAGCAGTTACTCCTACAGCGTTAATAGCAATCAGCCCCAGCATTTT; cdr3_aa: CASSYSYSVNSNQPQHF
v_call: TRBV3-1; clone_size: many; j_call: TRBJ2-5; d_call: TRBD2; cdr3_nt: TGTGCCAGCAGCCAGGGGATTAGCGGGAGACAAGAGACCCAGTACTTC; cdr3_aa: CASSQGISGRQETQYF
v_call: TRBV6-1; clone_size: medium-sized; j_call: TRBJ2-2; d_call: TRBD2; cdr3_nt: TGTGCCAGCAGTCCACCGGGACTAGCGACCGGGGAGCTGTTTTTT; cdr3_aa: CASSPPGLATGELFF
v_call: TRBV4-3; clone_size: many; j_call: TRBJ2-3; d_call: NA; cdr3_nt: TGCGCCAGCTCCCCAACGTTCACAGATACGCAGTATTTT; cdr3_aa: CASSPTFTDTQYF
v_call: TRBV11-2; clone_size: NA; j_call: TRBJ1-1; d_call: TRBD1; cdr3_nt: TGTGCCAGCAGCTTAGTTTCAGGGTTTGAGATTCAACAGGGGAAGGCTTTCTTT; cdr3_aa: CASSLVSGFEIQQGKAFF
v_call: TRBV28; clone_size: few; j_call: TRBJ2-6; d_call: NA; cdr3_nt: TGTGCCAGCAGCCACCCAGGGACTGGGGCCAACGTCCTGACTTTC; cdr3_aa: CASSHPGTGANVLTF
v_call: TRBV28; clone_size: NA; j_call: TRBJ2-7; d_call: TRBD2; cdr3_nt: TGTGCCAGCAGCCAGGTACTCGCGGGAGTTGAGCAGTACTTC; cdr3_aa: CASSQVLAGVEQYF
v_call: TRBV6-5; clone_size: medium-sized; j_call: TRBJ2-5; d_call: NA; cdr3_nt: TGTGCCAGCAGTTACTTACAGACCCAAGAGACCCAGTACTTC; cdr3_aa: CASSYLQTQETQYF
v_call: TRBV30; clone_size: many; j_call: TRBJ1-1; d_call: NA; cdr3_nt: TGTGCCTGGAATCTCTATAGTGAGGAGGGTTCAGCTTTCTTT; cdr3_aa: CAWNLYSEEGSAFF
v_call: TRBV29-1; clone_size: many; j_call: TRBJ2-3; d_call: NA; cdr3_nt: TGCAGCGTTGAGTCCCTTAACACAGATACGCAGTATTTT; cdr3_aa: CSVESLNTDTQYF
v_call: TRBV9; clone_size: many; j_call: TRBJ2-1; d_call: TRBD2; cdr3_nt: TGTGCCAGCAGCCCGCTGGCTAGCGGGAGAGGTGAGCAGTTCTTC; cdr3_aa: CASSPLASGRGEQFF
v_call: TRBV2; clone_size: NA; j_call: TRBJ2-7; d_call: TRBD1; cdr3_nt: TGTGCCAGCAGTGAAAGGGGGCAAAGGTTCGACGAGCAGTACTTC; cdr3_aa: CASSERGQRFDEQYF
v_call: TRBV20-1; clone_size: many; j_call: TRBJ1-5; d_call: NA; cdr3_nt: TGCAGTGCTATTCAGGGACCCAGCAATCAGCCCCAGCATTTT; cdr3_aa: CSAIQGPSNQPQHF
v_call: TRBV11-2; clone_size: medium-sized; j_call: TRBJ2-7; d_call: NA; cdr3_nt: TGTGCCAGCAGCTTAGGGGCAGTCGAGCAGTACTTC; cdr3_aa: CASSLGAVEQYF
v_call: TRBV7-3; clone_size: many; j_call: TRBJ2-2; d_call: TRBD1; cdr3_nt: TGTGCCAGCAGCCCCCGGACAGGGGGTGCCGGGGAGCTGTTTTTT; cdr3_aa: CASSPRTGGAGELFF
v_call: TRBV2; clone_size: many; j_call: TRBJ2-2; d_call: TRBD2; cdr3_nt: TGTGCCAGCACCCCAGGGAGGGACACCGGGGAGCTGTTTTTT; cdr3_aa: CASTPGRDTGELFF
v_call: TRBV4-1; clone_size: once; j_call: TRBJ2-1; d_call: NA; cdr3_nt: TGCGCCAGCAGCCAGAGGACACAGGGCAATGAGCAGTTCTTC; cdr3_aa: CASSQRTQGNEQFF
v_call: TRBV6-1; clone_size: few; j_call: TRBJ2-7; d_call: TRBD1; cdr3_nt: TGTGCCAGCAGACCTGGGACAGCAAGTGACGAGCAGTACTTC; cdr3_aa: CASRPGTASDEQYF
v_call: TRBV5-1; clone_size: many; j_call: TRBJ1-1; d_call: NA; cdr3_nt: TGCGCCAGCAGCTTGTCGTTGGCGAACACTGAAGCTTTCTTT; cdr3_aa: CASSLSLANTEAFF
v_call: TRBV9; clone_size: NA; j_call: TRBJ1-2; d_call: NA; cdr3_nt: TGTGCCAGCAGCGTAGAAGAGGGGACGATTAATGGCTACACCTTC; cdr3_aa: CASSVEEGTINGYTF
v_call: TRBV28; clone_size: few; j_call: TRBJ2-3; d_call: NA; cdr3_nt: TGTGCCAGCCCGCGTGGGGGCGAGGAGGGCACAGATACACAGTATTTT; cdr3_aa: CASPRGGEEGTDTQYF
v_call: TRBV6-1; clone_size: many; j_call: TRBJ2-7; d_call: TRBD2; cdr3_nt: TGTGCCAGCAGTCGGACTAGCGGGAGTCCATCCTACGAGCAGTACTTC; cdr3_aa: CASSRTSGSPSYEQYF
v_call: TRBV2; clone_size: NA; j_call: TRBJ1-2; d_call: NA; cdr3_nt: TGTGCCAGCAGCCGGGACCCCTTTAACTATGGCTACACCTTC; cdr3_aa: CASSRDPFNYGYTF
v_call: TRBV20-1; clone_size: many; j_call: TRBJ2-1; d_call: TRBD2; cdr3_nt: TGCAGTGCTAGAGCGACTAGCCAAGTGCAGTTCTTC; cdr3_aa: CSARATSQVQFF
v_call: TRBV28; clone_size: many; j_call: TRBJ1-6; d_call: NA; cdr3_nt: TGTGCCAGCAGTGTACAGGGAGTTTCACCCCTCCACTTT; cdr3_aa: CASSVQGVSPLHF
v_call: TRBV12-3/TRBV12-4; clone_size: medium-sized; j_call: TRBJ2-7; d_call: NA; cdr3_nt: TGTGCCAGCAGCGACTCTCGGGTCTCCCAGCAGTACTTC; cdr3_aa: CASSDSRVSQQYF
v_call: TRBV30; clone_size: many; j_call: TRBJ2-2; d_call: TRBD2; cdr3_nt: TGTGCCTGGAGTGTACGACTAGCGGGACCCACCGGGGAGCTGTTTTTT; cdr3_aa: CAWSVRLAGPTGELFF
v_call: TRBV6-2/TRBV6-3; clone_size: many; j_call: TRBJ2-7; d_call: TRBD2; cdr3_nt: TGTGCCTCGCAAATGGGAGGGCCTTTTTACGAGCAGTACTTC; cdr3_aa: CASQMGGPFYEQYF
v_call: TRBV7-9; clone_size: once; j_call: TRBJ2-2; d_call: TRBD2; cdr3_nt: TGTGCCAGCAGCCCGAGCGGGACGAACACCGGGGAGCTGTTTTTT; cdr3_aa: CASSPSGTNTGELFF
v_call: TRBV9; clone_size: many; j_call: TRBJ2-2; d_call: NA; cdr3_nt: TGTGCCAGCAGCCCCCACACCGGGGAGCTGTTTTTT; cdr3_aa: CASSPHTGELFF
v_call: TRBV20-1; clone_size: many; j_call: TRBJ2-1; d_call: TRBD2; cdr3_nt: TGCAGTGCTACCGACGGACTAGCGGATTCCTACAATGAGCAGTTCTTC; cdr3_aa: CSATDGLADSYNEQFF
v_call: TRBV11-3; clone_size: many; j_call: TRBJ2-3; d_call: TRBD2; cdr3_nt: TGTGCCAGCAGCTTAGTAGCGGGAGCGGTAGATACGCAGTATTTT; cdr3_aa: CASSLVAGAVDTQYF